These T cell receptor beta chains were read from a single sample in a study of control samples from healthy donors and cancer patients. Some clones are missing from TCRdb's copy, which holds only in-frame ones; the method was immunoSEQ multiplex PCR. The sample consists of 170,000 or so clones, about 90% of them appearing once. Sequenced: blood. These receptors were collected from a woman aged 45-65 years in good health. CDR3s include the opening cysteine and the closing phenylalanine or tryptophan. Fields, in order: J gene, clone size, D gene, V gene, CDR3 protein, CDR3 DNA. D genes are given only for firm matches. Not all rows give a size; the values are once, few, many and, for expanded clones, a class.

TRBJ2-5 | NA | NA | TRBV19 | CASTDAGQALQETQYF | TGTGCCAGCACCGACGCCGGACAAGCACTTCAAGAGACCCAGTACTTC
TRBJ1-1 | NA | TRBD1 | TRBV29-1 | CSAGQGRNTEAFF | TGCAGCGCGGGACAGGGAAGGAACACTGAAGCTTTCTTT
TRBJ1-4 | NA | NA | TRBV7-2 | CASSLFGFLNEKLFF | TGTGCCAGCAGCTTATTTGGGTTTCTGAATGAAAAACTGTTTTTT
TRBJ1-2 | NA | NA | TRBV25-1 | CASREPGENYGYTF | TGTGCCAGCAGGGAACCGGGGGAGAACTATGGCTACACCTTC
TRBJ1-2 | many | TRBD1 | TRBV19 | CASSISGTGTGHGYTF | TGTGCCAGTAGTATTTCCGGGACAGGGACCGGACATGGCTACACCTTC
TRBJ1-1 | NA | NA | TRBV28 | CASREAEAFF | TGTGCCAGCAGAGAAGCTGAAGCTTTCTTT
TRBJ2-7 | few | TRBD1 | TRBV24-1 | CATSPSGDRGYYEQYF | TGTGCCACCAGCCCATCAGGGGACAGGGGCTATTACGAGCAGTACTTC
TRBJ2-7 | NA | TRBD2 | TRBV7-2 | CASSSAGGPYEQYF | TGTGCCAGCAGCAGCGCGGGAGGGCCCTACGAGCAGTACTTC
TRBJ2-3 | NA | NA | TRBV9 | CASNRDGRDTDTQYF | TGTGCCAGCAACAGGGATGGCAGAGACACAGATACGCAGTATTTT
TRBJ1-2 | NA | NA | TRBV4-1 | CASSQVGRALYGYTF | TGCGCCAGCAGCCAAGTGGGAAGGGCCCTCTATGGCTACACCTTC
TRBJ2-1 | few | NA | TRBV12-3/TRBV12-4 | CASSGNNEQFF | TGTGCCAGCAGTGGAAACAATGAGCAGTTCTTC
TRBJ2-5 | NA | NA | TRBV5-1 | CASSRPGSLGETQYF | TGCGCCAGCAGCAGACCCGGGTCCCTGGGGGAGACCCAGTACTTC
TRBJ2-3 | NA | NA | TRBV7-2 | CASSAGVAPDTQYF | TGTGCCAGCAGCGCAGGGGTGGCCCCCGATACGCAGTATTTT
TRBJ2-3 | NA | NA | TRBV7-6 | CASSLGFARSTDTQYF | TGTGCCAGCAGCTTAGGGTTTGCTAGATCCACAGATACGCAGTATTTT
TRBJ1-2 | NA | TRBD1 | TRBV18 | CASSPDITGAHGYTF | TGTGCCAGCTCACCGGACATCACAGGGGCCCATGGCTACACCTTC
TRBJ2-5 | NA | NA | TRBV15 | CATSSGLDKQETQYF | TGTGCCACCAGCAGCGGACTTGACAAACAAGAGACCCAGTACTTC
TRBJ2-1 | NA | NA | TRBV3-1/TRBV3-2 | CASSPRQPTGYNEQFF | TGTGCCAGCAGCCCTAGACAGCCCACGGGGTACAATGAGCAGTTCTTC
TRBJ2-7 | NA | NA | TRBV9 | CASSVSFASSYEQYF | TGTGCCAGCAGCGTATCGTTCGCGAGCTCCTACGAGCAGTACTTC
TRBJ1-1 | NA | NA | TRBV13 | CASSFGRTSNTEAFF | TGTGCCAGCAGCTTTGGGAGGACATCGAACACTGAAGCTTTCTTT
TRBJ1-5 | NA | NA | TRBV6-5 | CASRQGAYQPQHF | TGTGCCAGCAGGCAGGGTGCCTATCAGCCCCAGCATTTT
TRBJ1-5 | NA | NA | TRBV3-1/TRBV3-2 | CASSQLRGSPLNDSNQPQHF | TGTGCCAGCAGCCAACTAAGAGGGTCTCCCCTCAATGATAGCAATCAGCCCCAGCATTTT
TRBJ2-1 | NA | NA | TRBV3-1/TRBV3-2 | CASSQEWLRGNEQFF | TGTGCCAGCAGCCAAGAGTGGCTACGAGGAAATGAGCAGTTCTTC
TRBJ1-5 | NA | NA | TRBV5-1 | CASSSGNSNQPQHF | TGCGCCAGCAGTTCAGGTAATAGCAATCAGCCCCAGCATTTT
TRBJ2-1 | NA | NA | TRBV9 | CASSVFRARIDEQFF | TGTGCCAGCAGCGTATTCAGGGCCCGCATCGATGAGCAGTTCTTC
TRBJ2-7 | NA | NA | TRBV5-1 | CASSTDGSSYEQYF | TGCGCCAGCAGCACGGACGGAAGCTCCTACGAGCAGTACTTC
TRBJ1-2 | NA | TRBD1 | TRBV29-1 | CSVRTGGLGYTF | TGCAGCGTCCGGACAGGGGGGCTTGGCTACACCTTC
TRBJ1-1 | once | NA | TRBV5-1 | CASSLSQRTEAFF | TGCGCCAGCAGCTTGTCACAGCGGACTGAAGCTTTCTTT
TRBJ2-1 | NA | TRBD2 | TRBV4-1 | CASSQDNRLAVRFF | TGCGCCAGCAGCCAAGATAATCGGCTAGCGGTACGATTCTTC
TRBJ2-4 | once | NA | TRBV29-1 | CSVDKVASNIQYF | TGCAGCGTTGACAAAGTGGCGAGTAACATTCAGTACTTC
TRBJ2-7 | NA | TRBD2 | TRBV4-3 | CASSRGFPAGGIYEQYF | TGCGCCAGCAGCCGAGGGTTCCCAGCGGGGGGGATCTACGAGCAGTACTTC
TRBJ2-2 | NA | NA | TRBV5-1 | CASSPQLRTFNTGELFF | TGCGCCAGCAGCCCCCAACTCCGGACCTTTAACACCGGGGAGCTGTTTTTT
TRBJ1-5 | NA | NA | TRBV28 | CASSQTGSNQPQHF | TGTGCCAGCAGTCAGACAGGCAGCAATCAGCCCCAGCATTTT
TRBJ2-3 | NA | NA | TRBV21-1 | CASPPRRTDTQYF | TGTGCCAGCCCTCCAAGGAGGACAGATACGCAGTATTTT
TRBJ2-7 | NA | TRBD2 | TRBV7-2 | CASSSAGTSGENEQYF | TGTGCCAGCAGCTCCGCCGGGACTAGCGGGGAAAACGAGCAGTACTTC
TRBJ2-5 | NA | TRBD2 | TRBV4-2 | CASSQSGRQETQYF | TGTGCCAGCAGCCAAAGCGGGAGACAAGAGACCCAGTACTTC
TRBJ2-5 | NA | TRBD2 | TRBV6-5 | CASSLSGGRETQYF | TGTGCCAGCAGCCTTAGCGGGGGTAGGGAGACCCAGTACTTC
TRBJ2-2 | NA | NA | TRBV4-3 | CASSPRLSNTGELFF | TGCGCCAGCAGCCCCCGGCTATCGAACACCGGGGAGCTGTTTTTT
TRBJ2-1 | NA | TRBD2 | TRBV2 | CASSERGGGEQFF | TGTGCCAGCAGTGAGCGCGGGGGAGGGGAGCAGTTCTTC
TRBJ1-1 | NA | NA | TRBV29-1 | CSVTANRNTEAFF | TGCAGCGTCACCGCTAACAGGAACACTGAAGCTTTCTTT
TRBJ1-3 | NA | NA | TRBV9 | CASSVAPADSGNTIYF | TGTGCCAGCAGCGTAGCTCCGGCCGACTCTGGAAACACCATATATTTT
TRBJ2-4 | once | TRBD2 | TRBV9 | CASSAGLAGDYPQYF | TGTGCCAGCAGCGCAGGACTAGCGGGAGATTATCCCCAGTACTTC
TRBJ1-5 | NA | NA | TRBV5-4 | CASSPGGANQPQHF | TGTGCCAGCAGCCCGGGGGGGGCCAATCAGCCCCAGCATTTT
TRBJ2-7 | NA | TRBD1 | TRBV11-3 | CASSRGGGEQYF | TGTGCCAGCAGCCGAGGGGGCGGCGAGCAGTACTTC
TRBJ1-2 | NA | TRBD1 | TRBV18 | CASSPGTDYGYTF | TGTGCCAGCTCGCCCGGGACAGACTATGGCTACACCTTC
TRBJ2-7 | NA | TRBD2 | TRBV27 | CASSFSGKEYEQYF | TGTGCCAGCAGTTTTAGCGGGAAGGAATACGAGCAGTACTTC
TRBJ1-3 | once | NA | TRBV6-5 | CASSYSTASGNTIYF | TGTGCCAGCAGTTACTCGACAGCCTCTGGAAACACCATATATTTT